These T cell receptor beta chains were read from a single sample in a study of long-term antiretroviral therapy in people with HIV. The assay was immunoSEQ multiplex PCR, and TCRdb's table has in-frame clones only and misses some. The table includes about 24,000 clones, 80% to 85% detected once. The source was unsorted PBMCs, collected at the start of antiretroviral therapy, before treatment. The receptors stem from a woman aged 18 to 35 with HIV. CDR3s include the opening cysteine and the closing phenylalanine or tryptophan. The D gene is left open where the match is weak. Clone size appears in some rows only: once, few, many, or a class for an expanded clone.

clone_size d_call j_call v_call cdr3_aa cdr3_nt
- - TRBJ1-5 TRBV7-8 CASSLRPGSNQPQHF TGTGCCAGCAGCCTAAGACCGGGTAGCAATCAGCCCCAGCATTTT
- - TRBJ1-2 TRBV27 CASSSRDPGHPAYGYTF TGTGCCAGCAGTTCTAGGGACCCGGGACACCCGGCCTATGGCTACACCTTC
- TRBD1 TRBJ2-7 TRBV6-4 CASSADRGGEQYF TGTGCCAGCAGTGCGGACAGGGGAGGGGAGCAGTACTTC
- - TRBJ1-2 TRBV4-3 CASSQDALAGEGYTF TGCGCCAGCAGCCAAGATGCGCTCGCAGGGGAAGGCTACACCTTC
- TRBD1 TRBJ2-7 TRBV5-1 CASSLRDREDEQYF TGCGCCAGCAGCTTGAGGGACAGGGAGGACGAGCAGTACTTC
medium-sized TRBD1 TRBJ2-2 TRBV7-2 CASSPDREITGELFF TGTGCCAGCAGCCCGGACAGGGAGATTACCGGGGAGCTGTTTTTT
- - TRBJ1-1 TRBV15 CATSGWTEMNTEAFF TGTGCCACCAGCGGTTGGACAGAGATGAACACTGAAGCTTTCTTT
- - TRBJ2-7 TRBV19 CASSEGNYEQYF TGTGCCAGTAGTGAAGGGAATTACGAGCAGTACTTC
- - TRBJ1-1 TRBV25-1 CASSPDGGNTEAFF TGTGCCAGCAGCCCCGACGGGGGCAACACTGAAGCTTTCTTT
- - TRBJ2-7 TRBV6-6 CASSYTGSAYEQYF TGTGCCAGCAGTTATACCGGGAGTGCCTACGAGCAGTACTTC
- - TRBJ1-2 TRBV2 CASSGRKNYGYTF TGTGCCAGCAGCGGAAGGAAAAACTATGGCTACACCTTC
- TRBD2 TRBJ2-5 TRBV7-2 CASSPGLAETQYF TGTGCCAGCAGCCCGGGACTAGCGGAGACCCAGTACTTC
- TRBD1 TRBJ1-1 TRBV4-2 CASSPNRGYTEAFF TGTGCCAGCAGCCCTAACAGGGGGTACACTGAAGCTTTCTTT
- TRBD2 TRBJ2-1 TRBV11-1 CASSQALAEYNEQFF TGTGCCAGCAGTCAAGCCCTAGCGGAATACAATGAGCAGTTCTTC
once TRBD1 TRBJ1-1 TRBV30 CAWSHRGGTEAFF TGTGCCTGGAGTCACAGGGGGGGCACTGAAGCTTTCTTT
few TRBD1 TRBJ2-7 TRBV19 CASSDRDRGDYEQYF TGTGCCAGTAGTGACCGGGACAGGGGGGATTACGAGCAGTACTTC
- - TRBJ2-7 TRBV5-1 CASSLAGDEQYF TGCGCCAGCAGCTTGGCGGGGGACGAGCAGTACTTC
- - TRBJ2-2 TRBV2 CASGLNTGELFF TGTGCCAGCGGGCTGAACACCGGGGAGCTGTTTTTT
- TRBD1 TRBJ1-5 TRBV29-1 CSVELPGGGNQPQHF TGCAGCGTTGAACTCCCAGGGGGAGGCAATCAGCCCCAGCATTTT
- - TRBJ2-7 TRBV7-2 CASSSQTGTTYEQYF TGTGCCAGCAGCTCACAGACAGGGACTACCTACGAGCAGTACTTC
few - TRBJ1-2 TRBV2 CASSPRDRTLYGYTF TGTGCCAGCAGCCCAAGAGACAGAACCCTGTATGGCTACACCTTC
- - TRBJ1-2 TRBV11-2 CASSLVSQGFYGYTF TGTGCCAGCAGCTTAGTGAGTCAGGGGTTCTATGGCTACACCTTC
- - TRBJ1-5 TRBV5-6 CASSLVGQPQHF TGTGCCAGCAGCTTGGTGGGTCAGCCCCAGCATTTT
- TRBD2 TRBJ2-3 TRBV11-2 CASSPTSGGPDTQYF TGTGCCAGCAGCCCCACTTCGGGAGGGCCAGATACGCAGTATTTT
- - TRBJ1-1 TRBV5-1 CASSLATGAGTEAFF TGCGCCAGCAGCTTGGCCACGGGGGCAGGCACTGAAGCTTTCTTT
- - TRBJ1-2 TRBV7-2 CASSLGQPYGYTF TGTGCCAGCAGCTTAGGGCAGCCCTATGGCTACACCTTC
- - TRBJ2-3 TRBV9 CASSLSGGRLYF TGTGCCAGCAGCCTTAGTGGCGGGCGCTTGTATTTT
- - TRBJ1-5 TRBV7-9 CASGDSLNQPQHF TGTGCCAGCGGCGACAGCCTCAATCAGCCCCAGCATTTT
- TRBD1 TRBJ1-6 TRBV7-2 CASSLPGQGRTPLHF TGTGCCAGCAGCTTACCCGGACAGGGTCGGACACCCCTCCACTTT
- TRBD1 TRBJ1-1 TRBV4-3 CASSQDPQGANTEAFF TGCGCCAGCAGCCAAGACCCCCAGGGGGCGAACACTGAAGCTTTCTTT
- TRBD2 TRBJ2-1 TRBV7-3 CASSLIPSGGRNEQFF TGTGCCAGCAGCTTAATTCCTAGCGGGGGGAGGAATGAGCAGTTCTTC
- TRBD1 TRBJ1-1 TRBV28 CASSPPTGRGEAFF TGTGCCAGCAGCCCTCCGACAGGGCGCGGTGAAGCTTTCTTT
- - TRBJ1-1 TRBV2 CASSYDPTLPAFF TGTGCCAGCAGCTACGACCCGACCCTCCCAGCTTTCTTT
few - TRBJ2-4 TRBV6-6 CASSYGQKNIQYF TGTGCCAGCTCCTACGGGCAGAAAAACATTCAGTACTTC
- - TRBJ1-1 TRBV5-1 CASSPNRRNTEAFF TGCGCCAGCAGCCCTAACAGGAGGAACACTGAAGCTTTCTTT
- - TRBJ2-3 TRBV10-3 CAISPSTDTQYF TGTGCCATCAGCCCTAGCACAGATACGCAGTATTTT
once - TRBJ2-1 TRBV18 CASSPAAYNEQFF TGTGCCAGCTCACCGGCGGCCTACAATGAGCAGTTCTTC
- - TRBJ1-1 TRBV4-3 CASRGETEAFF TGCGCCAGCAGGGGAGAGACTGAAGCTTTCTTT
once - TRBJ1-4 TRBV7-6 CASSLGLGEKLFF TGTGCCAGCAGCTTAGGGTTAGGTGAAAAACTGTTTTTT
- - TRBJ2-5 TRBV5-1 CASSLTPRDGQYF TGCGCCAGCAGCTTGACCCCCCGCGATGGCCAGTACTTC
- - TRBJ2-2 TRBV2 CASSDSGNTGELFF TGTGCCAGCAGTGACTCCGGGAACACCGGGGAGCTGTTTTTT
- - TRBJ2-7 TRBV7-3 CASSPSPSYEQYF TGTGCCAGCAGCCCCTCGCCCTCCTACGAGCAGTACTTC
- TRBD1 TRBJ1-2 TRBV6-6 CASSYPSQGANYGYTF TGTGCCAGCAGTTACCCGAGCCAGGGGGCCAACTATGGCTACACCTTC
- - TRBJ2-2 TRBV11-2 CASSLGGTTGELFF TGTGCCAGCAGCTTAGGGGGCACCACCGGGGAGCTGTTTTTT
few TRBD2 TRBJ2-1 TRBV27 CASSPSGRYEQFF TGTGCCAGCAGTCCTAGCGGGAGGTATGAGCAGTTCTTC